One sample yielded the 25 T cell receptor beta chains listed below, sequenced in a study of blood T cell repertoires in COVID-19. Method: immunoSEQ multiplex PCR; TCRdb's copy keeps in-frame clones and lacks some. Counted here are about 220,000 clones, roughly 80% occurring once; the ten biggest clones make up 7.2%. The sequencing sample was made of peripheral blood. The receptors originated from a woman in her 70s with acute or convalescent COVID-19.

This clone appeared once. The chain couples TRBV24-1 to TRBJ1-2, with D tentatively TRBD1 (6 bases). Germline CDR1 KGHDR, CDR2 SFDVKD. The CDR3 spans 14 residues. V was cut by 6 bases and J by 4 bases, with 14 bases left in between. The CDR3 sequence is CATSPGSGVYGYTF. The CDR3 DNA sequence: TGTGCCACCAGTCCGGGGTCAGGGGTCTATGGCTACACCTTC.

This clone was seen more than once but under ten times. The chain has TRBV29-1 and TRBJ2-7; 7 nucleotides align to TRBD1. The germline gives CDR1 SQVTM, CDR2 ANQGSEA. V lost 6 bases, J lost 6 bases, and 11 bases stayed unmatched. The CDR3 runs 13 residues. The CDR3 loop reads CSVNRGRDREQYF. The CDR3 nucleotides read TGCAGCGTGAACAGGGGAAGAGATCGCGAGCAGTACTTC.

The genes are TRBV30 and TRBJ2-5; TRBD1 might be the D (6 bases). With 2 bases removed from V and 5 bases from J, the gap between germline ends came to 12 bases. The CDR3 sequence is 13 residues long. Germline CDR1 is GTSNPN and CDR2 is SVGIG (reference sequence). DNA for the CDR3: TGTGCCTGGAGTCGGCAGGGGATTGAGACCCAGTACTTC. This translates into CAWSRQGIETQYF.

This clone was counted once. The CDR3 DNA sequence: TGTGCCACCGCGAGGGACAATCAGCCCCAGCATTTT. Protein product: CATARDNQPQHF. V usage is TRBV15 and J usage is TRBJ1-5; no reliable D call. CDR3 length: 12 amino acids. The V gene's germline CDR1 is LNHNV and CDR2 YYDKDF (reference sequence). The V and J ends lost 8 bases and 3 bases respectively, with 8 bases between them.

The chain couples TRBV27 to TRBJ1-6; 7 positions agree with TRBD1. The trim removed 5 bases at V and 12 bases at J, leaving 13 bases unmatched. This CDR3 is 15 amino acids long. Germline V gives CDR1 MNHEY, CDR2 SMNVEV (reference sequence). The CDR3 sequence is CASSPGTATWGPLHF. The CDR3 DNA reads TGTGCCAGCAGTCCCGGGACAGCTACGTGGGGACCCCTCCACTTT.

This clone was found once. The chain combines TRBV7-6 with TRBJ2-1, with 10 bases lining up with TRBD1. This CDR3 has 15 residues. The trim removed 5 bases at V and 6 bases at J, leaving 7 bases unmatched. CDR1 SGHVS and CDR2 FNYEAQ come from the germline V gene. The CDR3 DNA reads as TGTGCCAGCAGCCTCTCCCGGGACAGGGGCAATGAGCAGTTCTTC. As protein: CASSLSRDRGNEQFF.

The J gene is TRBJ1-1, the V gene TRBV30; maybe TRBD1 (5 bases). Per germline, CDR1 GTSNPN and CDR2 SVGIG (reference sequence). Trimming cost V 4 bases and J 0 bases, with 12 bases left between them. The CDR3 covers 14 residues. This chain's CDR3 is CAWTRGPMNTEAFF. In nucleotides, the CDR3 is TGTGCCTGGACGCGGGGACCGATGAACACTGAAGCTTTCTTT.

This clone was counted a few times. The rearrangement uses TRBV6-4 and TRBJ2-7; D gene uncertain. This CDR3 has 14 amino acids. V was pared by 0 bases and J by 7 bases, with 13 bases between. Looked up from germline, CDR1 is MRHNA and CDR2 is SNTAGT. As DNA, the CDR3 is TGTGCCAGCAGTGACTCGGCTAGTAGTGGGGAGCAGTACGTC. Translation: CASSDSASSGEQYV.

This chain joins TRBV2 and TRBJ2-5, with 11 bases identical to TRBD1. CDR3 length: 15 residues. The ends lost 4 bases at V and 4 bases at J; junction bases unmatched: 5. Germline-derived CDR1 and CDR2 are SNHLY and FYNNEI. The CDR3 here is CASSAGQGGGETQYF. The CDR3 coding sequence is TGTGCCAGCAGTGCGGGACAGGGGGGGGGAGAGACCCAGTACTTC.

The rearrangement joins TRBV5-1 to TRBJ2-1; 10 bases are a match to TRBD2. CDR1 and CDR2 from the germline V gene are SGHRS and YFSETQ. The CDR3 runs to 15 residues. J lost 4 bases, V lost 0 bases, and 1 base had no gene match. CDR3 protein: CASSLASGGYNEQFF. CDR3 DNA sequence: TGCGCCAGCAGCTTGGCTAGCGGGGGATACAATGAGCAGTTCTTC.

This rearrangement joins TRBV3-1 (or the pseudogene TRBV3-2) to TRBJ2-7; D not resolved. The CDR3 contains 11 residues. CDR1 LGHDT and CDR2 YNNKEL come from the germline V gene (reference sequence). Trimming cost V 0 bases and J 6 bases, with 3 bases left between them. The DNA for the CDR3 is TGTGCCAGCAGCCAAGAGCGCGAGCAGTACTTC. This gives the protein CASSQEREQYF.

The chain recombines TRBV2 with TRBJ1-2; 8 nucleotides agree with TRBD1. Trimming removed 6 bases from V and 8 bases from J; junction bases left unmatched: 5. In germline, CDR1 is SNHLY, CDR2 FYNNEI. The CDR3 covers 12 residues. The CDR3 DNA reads TGTGCCAGCAGAATGACAGGGGACGGCTACACCTTC. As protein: CASRMTGDGYTF.

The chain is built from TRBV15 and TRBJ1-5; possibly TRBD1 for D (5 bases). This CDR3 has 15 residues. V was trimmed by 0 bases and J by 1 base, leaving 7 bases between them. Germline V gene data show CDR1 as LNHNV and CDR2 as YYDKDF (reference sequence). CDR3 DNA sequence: TGTGCCACCAGCAGAGAAGGGGTAAGCAATCAGCCCCAGCATTTT. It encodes CATSREGVSNQPQHF.

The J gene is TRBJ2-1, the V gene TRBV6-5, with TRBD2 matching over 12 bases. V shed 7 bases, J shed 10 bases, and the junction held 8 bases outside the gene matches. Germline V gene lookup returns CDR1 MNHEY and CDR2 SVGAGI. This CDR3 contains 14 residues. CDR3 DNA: TGTGCCAGCAACTCCCTAGCGGGGGGGTACGAGCAGTTCTTC. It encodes CASNSLAGGYEQFF.

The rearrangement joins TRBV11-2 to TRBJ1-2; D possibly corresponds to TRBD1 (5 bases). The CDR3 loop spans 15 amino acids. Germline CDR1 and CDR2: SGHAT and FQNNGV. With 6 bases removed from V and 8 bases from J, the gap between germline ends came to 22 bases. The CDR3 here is CASSPFAGTLRGYTF. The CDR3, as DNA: TGTGCCAGCAGTCCCTTCGCGGGGACCCTCAGGGGCTACACCTTC.

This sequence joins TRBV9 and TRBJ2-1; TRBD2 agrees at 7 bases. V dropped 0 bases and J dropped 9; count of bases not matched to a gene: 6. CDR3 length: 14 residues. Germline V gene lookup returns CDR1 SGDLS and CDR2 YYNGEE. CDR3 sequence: CASSVVGRSSEQFF. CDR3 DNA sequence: TGTGCCAGCAGCGTAGTCGGGAGGTCCAGTGAGCAGTTCTTC.

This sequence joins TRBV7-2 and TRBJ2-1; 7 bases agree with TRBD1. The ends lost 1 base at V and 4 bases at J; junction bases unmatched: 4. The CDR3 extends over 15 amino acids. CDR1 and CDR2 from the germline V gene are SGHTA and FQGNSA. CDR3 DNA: TGTGCCAGCAGCTTAGAACAGGGGCGATACAATGAGCAGTTCTTC. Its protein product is CASSLEQGRYNEQFF.

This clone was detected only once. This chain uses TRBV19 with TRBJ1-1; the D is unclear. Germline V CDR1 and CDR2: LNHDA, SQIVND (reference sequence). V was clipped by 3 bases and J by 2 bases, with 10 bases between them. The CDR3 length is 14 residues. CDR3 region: CASSMNPVNTEAFF. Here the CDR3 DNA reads TGTGCCAGTAGTATGAATCCAGTTAACACTGAAGCTTTCTTT.

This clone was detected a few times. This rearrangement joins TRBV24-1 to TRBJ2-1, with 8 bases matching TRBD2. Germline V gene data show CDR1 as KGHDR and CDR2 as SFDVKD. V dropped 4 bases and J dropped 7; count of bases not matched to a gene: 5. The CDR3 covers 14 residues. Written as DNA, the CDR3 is TGTGCCACCAGTGAACCGGGACTAGTTAATGAGCAGTTCTTC. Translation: CATSEPGLVNEQFF.

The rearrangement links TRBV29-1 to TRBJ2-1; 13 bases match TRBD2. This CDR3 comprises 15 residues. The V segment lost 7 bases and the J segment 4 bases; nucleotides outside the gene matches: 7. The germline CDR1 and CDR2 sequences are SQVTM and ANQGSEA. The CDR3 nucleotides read TGCAGCGGGACCCGGACTAGCGGGGGTTACAATGAGCAGTTCTTC. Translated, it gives CSGTRTSGGYNEQFF.

CDR3 protein: CASSLEENYGYTF. CDR3 bases: TGTGCCAGCAGCTTGGAGGAGAACTATGGCTACACCTTC. The genes are TRBV7-6 and TRBJ1-2; D call uncertain. CDR3 size: 13 residues. Germline V lookup: CDR1 SGHVS, CDR2 FNYEAQ. Deletions cut 3 bases from V and 2 bases from J, with 7 bases between.

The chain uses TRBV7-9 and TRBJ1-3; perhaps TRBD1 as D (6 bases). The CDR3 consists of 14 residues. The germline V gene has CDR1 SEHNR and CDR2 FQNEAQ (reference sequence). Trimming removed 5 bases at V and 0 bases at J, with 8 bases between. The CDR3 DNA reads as TGTGCCAGCAGCCGACAGGCCTCTGGAAACACCATATATTTT. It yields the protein CASSRQASGNTIYF.

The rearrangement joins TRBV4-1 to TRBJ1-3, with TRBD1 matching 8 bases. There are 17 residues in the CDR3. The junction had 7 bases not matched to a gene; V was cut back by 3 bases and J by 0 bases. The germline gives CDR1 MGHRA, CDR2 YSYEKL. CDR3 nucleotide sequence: TGCGCCAGCAGCCATTCTATCACAGGGGGCTCTGGAAACACCATATATTTT. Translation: CASSHSITGGSGNTIYF.

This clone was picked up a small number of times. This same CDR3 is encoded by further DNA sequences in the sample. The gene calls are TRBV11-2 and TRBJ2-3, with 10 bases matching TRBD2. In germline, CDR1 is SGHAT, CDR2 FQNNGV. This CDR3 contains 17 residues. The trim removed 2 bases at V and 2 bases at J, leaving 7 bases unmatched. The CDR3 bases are TGTGCCAGCAGCTTACTAGCGGGGGCCCGGAACACAGATACGCAGTATTTT. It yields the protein CASSLLAGARNTDTQYF.

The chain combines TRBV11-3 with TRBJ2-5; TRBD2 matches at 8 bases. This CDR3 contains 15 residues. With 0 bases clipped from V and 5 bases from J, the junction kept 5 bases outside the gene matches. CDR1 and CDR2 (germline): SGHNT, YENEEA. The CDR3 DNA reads TGTGCCAGCAGCTTAGATGGCGGGGGGCTGGAGACCCAGTACTTC. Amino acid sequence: CASSLDGGGLETQYF.